Shown below are 9 T cell receptor beta chains from a single sample sequenced in a study of T cell responses to AZD1222 COVID-19 vaccine. Sequenced by immunoSEQ multiplex PCR; TCRdb stores in-frame clones only, minus some. The sample contains 140,000 to 150,000 clones, roughly 91% of which appear only once. The starting material was peripheral blood, obtained on day 0 of AZD1222 vaccination. These receptors originate from an adult in good health.

This chain joins TRBV6-6 and TRBJ1-1; the D is unclear. CDR1 MNHNY and CDR2 SVGAGI come from the germline V gene (reference sequence). V lost 5 bases to trimming and J lost 8 bases, with 12 bases between them. This CDR3 is 12 amino acids long. The CDR3 DNA is TGTGCCAGCAGTCAGTTTATGGGCGAAGCTTTCTTT. Translating gives CASSQFMGEAFF.

The chain links TRBV14 to TRBJ2-6; D uncertain. CDR3 length: 17 residues. V was pared by 2 bases and J by 3 bases, with 14 bases between. Germline V gives CDR1 SGHDN, CDR2 FVKESK. DNA for the CDR3: TGTGCCAGCAGCCAACTGCCCATTTTCTATGGGGCCAACGTCCTGACTTTC. Translating gives CASSQLPIFYGANVLTF. The full variable domain, completed using reference TRBV14 and TRBJ2-6, is EAGVTQFPSHSVIEKGQTVTLRCDPISGHDNLYWYRRVMGKEIKFLLHFVKESKQDESGMPNNRFLAERTGGTYSTLKVQPAELEDSGVYFCASSQLPIFYGANVLTFGAGSRLTVL.

This clone has only one observation. The gene calls are TRBV18 and TRBJ1-6, with 8 bases matching TRBD1. From germline, CDR1 is KGHSH and CDR2 LQKENI. This CDR3 comprises 15 residues. With 4 bases clipped from V and 8 bases from J, the junction kept 7 bases outside the gene matches. The DNA for the CDR3 is TGTGCCAGCTCACGGGGACAGGTGATGGATTCACCCCTCCACTTT. This codes for CASSRGQVMDSPLHF.

The chain links TRBV5-1 to TRBJ2-3; 14 bases are shared with TRBD2. V dropped 3 bases and J dropped 4; count of bases not matched to a gene: 4. The V gene's germline CDR1 is SGHRS and CDR2 YFSETQ. The CDR3 covers 16 residues. The CDR3 bases are TGCGCCAGCAGCTGGGGACTAGCGGGGGTTTCAGATACGCAGTATTTT. Its translation: CASSWGLAGVSDTQYF.

This chain joins TRBV12-3 or TRBV12-4 and TRBJ1-1, with D maybe TRBD1 (5 bases). The CDR3 runs to 13 residues. Trimming stripped 2 bases from V and 7 bases from J, with 11 bases between. The CDR3 spells CASSLSGHVEAFF. In DNA, the CDR3 is TGTGCCAGCAGTTTATCCGGACACGTTGAAGCTTTCTTT.

This sequence joins TRBV10-2 and TRBJ1-5; 9 nucleotides align to TRBD1. Germline V gene data show CDR1 as WSHSY and CDR2 as SAAADI. The CDR3 totals 13 residues. J lost 3 bases, V lost 8 bases, and 2 bases had no gene match. As DNA, the CDR3 is TGCGCCAGCGGGACAGGGAACAATCAGCCCCAGCATTTT. Amino acid sequence: CASGTGNNQPQHF.

The CDR3 DNA reads as TGTGCCAGCAGCCATCTTGGGGCTAGCGGGCACCAAGAGACCCAGTACTTC. Translated: CASSHLGASGHQETQYF. The chain uses TRBV7-3 and TRBJ2-5, with TRBD2 matching 8 bases. The CDR3 has 17 residues. Germline V gene lookup returns CDR1 SGHTA and CDR2 FQGTGA. V shed 5 bases and J 0 bases; nucleotides not matched to a gene: 11.

Regarding this clone: At the DNA level, this CDR3 is encoded by other sequences in the same sample as well. The rearrangement links TRBV9 to TRBJ2-3; 11 nucleotides line up with TRBD2. The germline gives CDR1 SGDLS, CDR2 YYNGEE. This CDR3 comprises 15 residues. With 0 bases clipped from V and 3 bases from J, the junction kept 0 bases outside the gene matches. CDR3 in DNA: TGTGCCAGCAGCGTAGGGACTAGCGGGACAGATACGCAGTATTTT. Amino acids: CASSVGTSGTDTQYF.

The V and J genes are TRBV18 and TRBJ1-2; the D gene is possibly TRBD1 (5 bases). The V gene's germline CDR1 is KGHSH and CDR2 LQKENI. The CDR3 length is 15 residues. V gave up 2 bases and J gave up 4 bases, with 14 bases separating them. The CDR3 region is CASSPRKGLGYGYTF. Here the CDR3 DNA reads TGTGCCAGCTCACCAAGGAAGGGGCTGGGCTATGGCTACACCTTC.